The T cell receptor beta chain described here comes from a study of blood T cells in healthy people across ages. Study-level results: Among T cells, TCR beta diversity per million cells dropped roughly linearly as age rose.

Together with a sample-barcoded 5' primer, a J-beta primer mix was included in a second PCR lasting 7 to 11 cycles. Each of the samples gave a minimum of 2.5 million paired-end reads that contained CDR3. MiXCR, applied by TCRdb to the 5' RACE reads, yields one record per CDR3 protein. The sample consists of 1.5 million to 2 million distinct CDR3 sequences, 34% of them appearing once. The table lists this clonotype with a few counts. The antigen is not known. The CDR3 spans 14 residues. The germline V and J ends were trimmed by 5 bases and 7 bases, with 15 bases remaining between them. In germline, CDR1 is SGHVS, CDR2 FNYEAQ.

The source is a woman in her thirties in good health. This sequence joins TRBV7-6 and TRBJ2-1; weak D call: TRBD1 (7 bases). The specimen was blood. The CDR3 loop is CASSPAGGSNEQFF. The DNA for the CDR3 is TGTGCCAGCAGCCCCGCAGGGGGGTCTAATGAGCAGTTCTTC.